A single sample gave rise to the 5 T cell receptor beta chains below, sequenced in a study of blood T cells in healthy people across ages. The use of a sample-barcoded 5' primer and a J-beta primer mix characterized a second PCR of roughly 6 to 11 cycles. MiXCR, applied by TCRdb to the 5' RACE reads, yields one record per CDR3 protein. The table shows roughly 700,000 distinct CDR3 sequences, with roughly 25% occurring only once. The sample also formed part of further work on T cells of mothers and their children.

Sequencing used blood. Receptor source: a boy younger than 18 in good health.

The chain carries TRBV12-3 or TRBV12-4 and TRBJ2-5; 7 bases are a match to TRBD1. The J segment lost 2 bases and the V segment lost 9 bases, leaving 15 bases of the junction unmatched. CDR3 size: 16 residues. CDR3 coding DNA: TGTGCCAGTTCCCCCGCAGGGGGATTGGGGCAAGAGACCCAGTACTTC. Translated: CASSPAGGLGQETQYF.

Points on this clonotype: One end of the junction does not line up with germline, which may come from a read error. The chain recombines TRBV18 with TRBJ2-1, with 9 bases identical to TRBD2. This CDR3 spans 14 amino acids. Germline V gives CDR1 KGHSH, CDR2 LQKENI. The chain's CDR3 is CASSPLAGDNELFF. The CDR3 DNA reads TGTGCCAGCTCACCACTAGCGGGGGACAATGAGCTGTTCTTC.

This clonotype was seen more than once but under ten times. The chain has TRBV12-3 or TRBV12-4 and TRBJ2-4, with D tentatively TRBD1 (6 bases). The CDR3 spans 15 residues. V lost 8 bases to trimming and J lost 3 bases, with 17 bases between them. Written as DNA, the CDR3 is TGTGCCAGCGCGGACAGCATCTTAGGCAAAAACATTCAGTACTTC. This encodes CASADSILGKNIQYF.

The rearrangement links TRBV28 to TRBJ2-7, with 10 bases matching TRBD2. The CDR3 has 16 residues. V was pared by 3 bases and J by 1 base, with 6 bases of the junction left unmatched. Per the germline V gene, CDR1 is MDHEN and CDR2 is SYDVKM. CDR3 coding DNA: TGTGCCAGCAGTTTCGGACTAGCGGTTCCATCCTACGAGCAGTACTTC. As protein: CASSFGLAVPSYEQYF.

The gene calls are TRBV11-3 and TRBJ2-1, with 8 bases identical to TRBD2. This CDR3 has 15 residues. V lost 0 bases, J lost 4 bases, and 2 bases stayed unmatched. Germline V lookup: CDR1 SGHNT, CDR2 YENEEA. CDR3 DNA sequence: TGTGCCAGCAGCTTAGAGCGGGGGGTATACAATGAGCAGTTCTTC. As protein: CASSLERGVYNEQFF.